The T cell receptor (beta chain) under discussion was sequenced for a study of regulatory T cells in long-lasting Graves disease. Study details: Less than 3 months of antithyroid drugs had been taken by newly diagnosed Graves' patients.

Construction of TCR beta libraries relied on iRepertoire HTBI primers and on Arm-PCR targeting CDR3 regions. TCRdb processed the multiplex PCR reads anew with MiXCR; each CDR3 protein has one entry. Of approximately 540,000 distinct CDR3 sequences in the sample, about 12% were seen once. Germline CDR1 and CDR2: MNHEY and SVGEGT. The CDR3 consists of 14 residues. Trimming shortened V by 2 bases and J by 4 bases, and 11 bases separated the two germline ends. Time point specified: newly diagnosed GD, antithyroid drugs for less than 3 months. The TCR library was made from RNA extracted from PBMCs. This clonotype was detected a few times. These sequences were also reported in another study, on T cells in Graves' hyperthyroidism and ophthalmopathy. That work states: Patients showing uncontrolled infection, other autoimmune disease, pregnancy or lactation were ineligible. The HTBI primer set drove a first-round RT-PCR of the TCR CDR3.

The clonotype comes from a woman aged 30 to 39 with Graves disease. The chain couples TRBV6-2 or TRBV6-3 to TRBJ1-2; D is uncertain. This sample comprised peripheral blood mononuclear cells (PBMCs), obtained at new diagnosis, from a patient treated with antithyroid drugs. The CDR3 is CASSYSSASYGYTF. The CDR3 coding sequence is TGTGCCAGCAGTTACAGTTCGGCCAGCTATGGCTACACCTTC.